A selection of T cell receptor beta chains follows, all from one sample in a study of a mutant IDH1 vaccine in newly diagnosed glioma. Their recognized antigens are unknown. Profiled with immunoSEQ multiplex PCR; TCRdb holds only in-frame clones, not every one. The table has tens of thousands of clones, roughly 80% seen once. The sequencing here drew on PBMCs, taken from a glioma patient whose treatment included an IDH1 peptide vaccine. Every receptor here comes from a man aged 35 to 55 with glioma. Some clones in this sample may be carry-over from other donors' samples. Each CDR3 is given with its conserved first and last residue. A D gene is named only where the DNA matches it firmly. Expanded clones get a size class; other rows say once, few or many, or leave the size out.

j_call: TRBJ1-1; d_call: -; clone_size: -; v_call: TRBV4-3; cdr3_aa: CASSQAGVYTEAFF; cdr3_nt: TGCGCCAGCAGCCAAGCCGGGGTGTACACTGAAGCTTTCTTT
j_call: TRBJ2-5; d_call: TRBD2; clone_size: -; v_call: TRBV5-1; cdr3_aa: CASSLGASGGAETQYF; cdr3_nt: TGCGCCAGCAGCTTGGGGGCTAGCGGGGGGGCCGAGACCCAGTACTTC
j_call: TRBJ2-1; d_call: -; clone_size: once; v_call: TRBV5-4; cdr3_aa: CASSSRLGEQFF; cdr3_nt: TGTGCCAGCAGCTCTCGACTGGGTGAGCAGTTCTTC
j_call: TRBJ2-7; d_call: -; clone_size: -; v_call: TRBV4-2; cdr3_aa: CASSQGGSYEQYF; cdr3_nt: TGTGCCAGCAGCCAAGGTGGGTCCTACGAGCAGTACTTC
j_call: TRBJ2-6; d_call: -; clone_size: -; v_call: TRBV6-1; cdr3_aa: CASSEGASGANVLTF; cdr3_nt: TGTGCCAGCAGTGAGGGGGCCTCTGGGGCCAACGTCCTGACTTTC
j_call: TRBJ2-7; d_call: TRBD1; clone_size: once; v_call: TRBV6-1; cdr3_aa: CASSEIQGAQYF; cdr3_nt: TGTGCCAGCAGTGAGATACAGGGGGCGCAGTACTTC
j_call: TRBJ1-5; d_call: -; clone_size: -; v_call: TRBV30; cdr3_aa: CAWSRHGGQPQHF; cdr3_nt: TGTGCCTGGAGTAGACATGGTGGACAGCCCCAGCATTTT
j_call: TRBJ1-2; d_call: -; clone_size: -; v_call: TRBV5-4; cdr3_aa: CASSPWGQPKGYTF; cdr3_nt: TGTGCCAGCAGCCCATGGGGCCAACCCAAAGGCTACACCTTC
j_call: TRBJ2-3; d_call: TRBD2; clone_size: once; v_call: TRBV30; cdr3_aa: CAWNGGAGDTQYF; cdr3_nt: TGTGCCTGGAACGGGGGGGCCGGAGATACGCAGTATTTT
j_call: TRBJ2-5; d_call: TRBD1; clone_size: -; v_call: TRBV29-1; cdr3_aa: CSVEPQGAGTGTQYF; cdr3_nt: TGCAGCGTTGAGCCTCAGGGGGCAGGGACGGGGACCCAGTACTTC
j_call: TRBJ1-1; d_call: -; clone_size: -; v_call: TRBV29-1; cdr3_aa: CSVGGRGAAFF; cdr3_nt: TGCAGCGTTGGGGGGCGGGGTGCAGCTTTCTTT
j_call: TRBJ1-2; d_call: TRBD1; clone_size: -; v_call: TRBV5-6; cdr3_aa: CASSSTGGRGYTF; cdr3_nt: TGTGCCAGCAGCAGCACAGGGGGCCGTGGCTACACCTTC
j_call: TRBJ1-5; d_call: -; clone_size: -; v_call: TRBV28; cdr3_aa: CASSLPGSYQPQHF; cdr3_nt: TGTGCCAGCAGTTTACCAGGGTCCTATCAGCCCCAGCATTTT
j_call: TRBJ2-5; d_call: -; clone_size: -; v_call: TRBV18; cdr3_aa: CASSGGRRGIRETQYF; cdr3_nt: TGTGCCAGCTCCGGAGGACGAAGGGGGATCAGGGAGACCCAGTACTTC
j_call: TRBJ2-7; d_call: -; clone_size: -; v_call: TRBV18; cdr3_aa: CASSPTGLGYEQYF; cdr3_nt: TGTGCCAGCTCGCCCACGGGGTTGGGCTACGAGCAGTACTTC
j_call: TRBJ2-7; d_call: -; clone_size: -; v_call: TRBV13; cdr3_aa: CASRLEGVGSYEQYF; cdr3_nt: TGTGCCAGCAGACTTGAGGGTGTAGGTTCCTACGAGCAGTACTTC
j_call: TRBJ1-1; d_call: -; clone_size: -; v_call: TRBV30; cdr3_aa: CAWSRDTNTEAFF; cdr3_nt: TGTGCCTGGAGTAGGGATACGAACACTGAAGCTTTCTTT
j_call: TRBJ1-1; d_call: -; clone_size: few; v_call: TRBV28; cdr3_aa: CASSSTTSLVNTEAFF; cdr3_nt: TGTGCCAGCAGTTCCACCACGTCCCTCGTGAACACTGAAGCTTTCTTT
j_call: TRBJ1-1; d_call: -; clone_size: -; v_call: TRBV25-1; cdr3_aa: CASSESSDLNTEAFF; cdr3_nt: TGTGCCAGCAGTGAATCTTCAGACCTGAACACTGAAGCTTTCTTT
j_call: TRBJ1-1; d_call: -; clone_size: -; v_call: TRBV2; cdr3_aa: CASRTSGTEAFF; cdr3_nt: TGTGCCAGCAGGACCTCGGGCACTGAAGCTTTCTTT
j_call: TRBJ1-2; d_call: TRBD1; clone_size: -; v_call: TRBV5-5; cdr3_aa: CASSHSRGTNYGYTF; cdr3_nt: TGTGCCAGCAGCCACAGCAGGGGGACTAACTATGGCTACACCTTC
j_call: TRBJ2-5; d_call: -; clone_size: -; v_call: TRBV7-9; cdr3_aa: CASSLVWALQETQYF; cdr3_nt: TGTGCCAGCAGCTTAGTGTGGGCTCTCCAAGAGACCCAGTACTTC
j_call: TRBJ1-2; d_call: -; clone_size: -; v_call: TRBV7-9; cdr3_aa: CASSFGIGTVGDPNYGYTF; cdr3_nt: TGTGCCAGCAGCTTCGGAATCGGGACCGTTGGAGACCCTAACTATGGCTACACCTTC
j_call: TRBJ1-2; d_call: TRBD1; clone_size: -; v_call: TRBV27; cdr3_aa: CASRLTGGKYGYTF; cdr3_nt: TGTGCCAGCAGACTAACAGGGGGCAAGTATGGCTACACCTTC
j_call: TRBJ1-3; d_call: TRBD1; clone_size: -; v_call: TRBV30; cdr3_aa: CAWSLAGGISGNTIYF; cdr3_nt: TGTGCCTGGTCATTGGCAGGGGGCATTTCTGGAAACACCATATATTTT
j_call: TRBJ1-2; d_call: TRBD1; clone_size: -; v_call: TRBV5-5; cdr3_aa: CASSSLTSGGRGYTF; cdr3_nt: TGTGCCAGCAGCTCACTAACTTCAGGGGGCAGAGGCTACACCTTC
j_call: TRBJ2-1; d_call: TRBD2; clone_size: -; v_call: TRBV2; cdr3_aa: CASRPGLAYEQFF; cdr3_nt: TGTGCCAGCAGGCCGGGACTAGCCTATGAGCAGTTCTTC
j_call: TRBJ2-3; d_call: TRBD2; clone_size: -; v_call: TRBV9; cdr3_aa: CASSVGSGAGGRTDTQYF; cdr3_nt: TGTGCCAGCAGCGTAGGTTCCGGGGCGGGGGGGCGAACAGATACGCAGTATTTT
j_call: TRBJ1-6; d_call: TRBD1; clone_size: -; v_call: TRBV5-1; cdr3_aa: CASSPDRASSYNSPLHF; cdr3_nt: TGCGCCAGCAGCCCGGACAGGGCTAGCTCCTATAATTCACCCCTCCACTTT
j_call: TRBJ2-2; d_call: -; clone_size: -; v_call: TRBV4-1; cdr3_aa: CASSQAGVDTGELFF; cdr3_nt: TGCGCCAGCAGCCAAGCGGGGGTGGACACCGGGGAGCTGTTTTTT
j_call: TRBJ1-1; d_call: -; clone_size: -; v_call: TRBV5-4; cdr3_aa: CASSLQGKNTEAFF; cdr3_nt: TGTGCCAGCAGCTTACAGGGAAAAAACACTGAAGCTTTCTTT